The following is a TCR beta chain sequence with its context. The antigen is not known. Time point reported: blood 2 weeks post-SBRT. Treatment specified: 15 Gy SBRT to primary tumor, nephrectomy 4 weeks later. Radiation-treated patients gave blood at baseline, week 2 and week 4. Clones were sequenced by immunoSEQ multiplex PCR, and TCRdb holds only the in-frame ones, with some missing. Of 95,000 to 150,000 clones detected, around 82% appear once; the ten largest clones hold 5.8%. These data come from a study of radiation and T cells in renal cell carcinoma. Study-level background: Nephrectomy followed 15 Gy stereotactic body radiation by 4 weeks. Study findings and constraints: From baseline, blood top tumor clonotypes peaked at 2 weeks post-radiation.

Germline CDR1 LNHDA, CDR2 SQIVND (reference sequence). Deletions cut 3 bases from V and 3 bases from J, with 17 bases between. The CDR3 totals 16 residues. The sample here was blood, taken from a patient whose treatment included radiotherapy and nephrectomy. J is TRBJ1-1 and V is TRBV19; the D gene is possibly TRBD1 (5 bases). The TCR was taken from a man aged 45-65 years with renal cell carcinoma. The CDR3: CASSIDRSPKDTEAFF. The CDR3 DNA reads TGTGCCAGTAGTATCGACAGATCACCGAAGGACACTGAAGCTTTCTTT. Variable domain in full (rest from reference TRBV19 and TRBJ1-1): DGGITQSPKYLFRKEGQNVTLSCEQNLNHDAMYWYRQDPGQGLRLIYYSQIVNDFQKGDIAEGYSVSREKKESFPLTVTSAQKNPTAFYLCASSIDRSPKDTEAFFGQGTRLTVV.